The following is a T cell receptor (beta chain) sequence with its context. The antigen this receptor binds is unknown. There are no base qualities to consult, and no much larger clone falls within one base. The Qiagen DNeasy kit was used to extract genomic DNA both from unsorted PBMCs and from the negatively selected CD4+ and CD8+ fractions. Using primers that anneal to V and J segments, immunoSEQ multiplex PCR amplified the TCR beta CDR3 regions. A synthetic immune receptor repertoire was used to minimize amplification bias, and any residual bias was removed computationally once sequencing was done. The authors processed their data as follows. Custom Python scripts were used to quantify repertoire diversity as the Shannon entropy index. Unsorted, CD4+ and CD8+ repertoires were analyzed separately, except for combined analyses in which CD4+ and CD8+ sequences were merged in silico. A clone was considered expanded if an increase in frequency of at least 2-fold after treatment relative to C1D1 was found, and a pseudocount of 0.5 was applied to clones undetected at baseline. Singleton clones were defined as clones with 0 or 1 copy at C1D1, and non-singleton clones were defined as clones with 2 or more copies. Clones expanded in unsorted samples were annotated as CD4+, CD8+ or unknown by matching protein sequences in sorted samples from the same patient. Wilcoxon tests on paired samples were used to test changes in diversity from C1D1 to C4D1. TCRdb re-hosts the immuneACCESS table, in-frame sequences only. Its copies lack some clones; in the studies checked, an unresolved V gene accounts for under half of them, and the cause for the rest is not known. The DNA gave D and trimming, while V, J and clone size come from that table. For this sample the table gives 27,000 or so clones, of which approximately 68% were detected only once. The biggest ten clones account for approximately 3.6% of the sample.

The sample is drawn from a study of PD-1 blockade in classical Hodgkin lymphoma (dated by TCRdb to 2019 to 2021). Turning to the overall study: Nivolumab dosing was 3 mg/kg intravenously every 2 weeks, continuing until either disease progression or unacceptable toxicity. The study used TCR beta sequencing and CyTOF to define a peripheral blood immune signature of response to PD-1 blockade in classical Hodgkin lymphoma.

Study-wide findings and limitations: The study was restricted to a single clinical trial cohort, and the causes of repertoire differences, possibly disease activity or prior therapy, were left undefined. Trial patients achieving complete response had baseline diversity similar to newly diagnosed patients, whereas partial responders and progressors had significantly lower diversity. A significant rise by C4D1 was seen in CD4+ but not CD8+ TCR diversity (p=0.0027 vs p=0.16), with the rise being most apparent in complete responders (p=0.02). Baseline TCR diversity was reported to be lower in newly diagnosed patients than in healthy donors, and even lower in relapsed/refractory patients. Lower diversity was seen in patients whose nivolumab began less than 1 year after ASCT, and these patients were left out of later analyses so that immune reconstitution would not confound the results.

The time point label of this sample denotes: cycle 4 day 1 (C4D1), after around six weeks of nivolumab. Every trial patient had relapsed following autologous stem cell transplantation, and prior brentuximab vedotin exposure was what differed among cohorts A, B and C. The trial cohort included 50 or so patients with relapsed/refractory classical Hodgkin lymphoma, and each patient had a best overall response of complete response, partial response or progressive disease. Trial patients were treated with single-agent nivolumab in the multi-cohort phase II CheckMate 205 trial. An independent review committee assessed best overall response by applying the 2007 International Working Group response criteria. Trial PBMCs were collected just before the start of nivolumab (C1D1) and during therapy at cycle 2 day 1 and cycle 4 day 1. Peripheral blood was collected in 8 mL Vacutainer Cell Preparation Tubes, from which PBMCs were isolated by centrifugation and then cryopreserved.

Measured from the cysteine to the phenylalanine, the CDR3 is 15 residues long. The entry retains the CDR3 DNA only, 45 bases that are in frame from base 1. V and J are trimmed by 4 bases and 5 bases, and the gene matches miss 8 bases of the junction. The germline V gene encodes CDR1 MNHNS and CDR2 SASEGT. The clonotype comes from a human donor with classical Hodgkin lymphoma. The chain links TRBV6-1 with TRBJ2-1; TRBD1 fits 7 bases in the junction. Source: peripheral blood mononuclear cells (PBMCs), taken before the fourth cycle of nivolumab. CDR3 protein: CASSARQGRDNEQFF. The nucleotide sequence is TGTGCCAGCAGTGCTCGACAGGGCCGAGACAATGAGCAGTTCTTC.